This T cell receptor (beta chain) is from a study of shared clonotypes between healthy human individuals. About this clone: What it recognizes is unknown. Other DNA sequences in the same sample also yield this CDR3.

Whole-study findings and limits: Several donors held about 5% of naive CD4 clonotypes in common.

Method: immunoSEQ multiplex PCR; TCRdb's copy keeps in-frame clones and lacks some. Altogether some 1,600,000 clones are present, about 98% being singletons, with the ten largest covering roughly 0.45%. The donor cohort consisted entirely of Caucasian adults residing in Nashville, Tennessee. This CDR3 spans 13 amino acids. Trimming shortened V by 1 base and J by 3 bases, and 3 bases separated the two germline ends. The germline V gene has CDR1 SGHNT and CDR2 YENEEA. The sequence came from a man aged 30 to 45 in good health. The rearrangement joins TRBV11-3 to TRBJ2-2; D not certain. Sequenced: naive CD4+ T cells sorted from blood. Subset indicated: CD45RA+ positively selected. CDR3 bases: TGTGCCAGCAGCTTAGGCCACACCGGGGAGCTGTTTTTT. Translation: CASSLGHTGELFF.